The next 32 T cell receptor beta chains were all read from a single sample in a study of cytomegalovirus exposure and HLA in healthy donors. 60 Vbeta and 13 Jbeta primers were used in PCR. Data came from immunoSEQ multiplex PCR; TCRdb stores just in-frame clones and leaves some out. Here the sample spans around 220,000 clones, about 80% being singletons. Material: PBMCs. All receptors derive from a girl aged 5-17 years in good health and CMV-seronegative.

This sequence joins TRBV28 and TRBJ1-2; 9 bases fit TRBD1. J gave up 3 bases and V 5 bases, and 10 bases lay outside the gene matches. The CDR3 sequence is 16 residues long. Germline V CDR1 and CDR2: MDHEN, SYDVKM. CDR3 bases: TGTGCCAGCAGTGTTGCCGGGACAGGGAGTTACTATGGCTACACCTTC. This encodes CASSVAGTGSYYGYTF.

The V and J genes are TRBV5-6 and TRBJ2-1; TRBD2 matches 13 bases. The germline V gene encodes CDR1 SGHDT and CDR2 YYEEEE. The CDR3 extends over 16 amino acids. V gave up 4 bases and J gave up 2 bases; unmatched junction bases: 3. CDR3 DNA: TGTGCCAGCAGCAAAACTAGCGGGGGGGCCTACAATGAGCAGTTCTTC. Its protein product is CASSKTSGGAYNEQFF.

The rearrangement uses TRBV5-4 and TRBJ2-1; D is possibly TRBD1 (5 bases). V was shortened by 3 bases and J by 0 bases, with 13 bases between the two germline ends. Looked up from germline, CDR1 is SGHNT and CDR2 is YYREEE (reference sequence). CDR3 length: 16 amino acids. The CDR3 DNA reads as TGTGCCAGCAGCTCCCCAGGCGACAGCTCCTACAATGAGCAGTTCTTC. As protein: CASSSPGDSSYNEQFF.

This chain joins TRBV7-9 and TRBJ1-2; D gene unclear. V shed 0 bases and J shed 9 bases, with 11 bases lying between them. The CDR3 is 13 residues long. Germline CDR1 and CDR2: SEHNR and FQNEAQ (reference sequence). In nucleotides, the CDR3 is TGTGCCAGCAGCTTAGCGAAAGAGGAAAGCTACACCTTC. As protein: CASSLAKEESYTF. The full variable domain, its missing parts supplied by reference TRBV7-9 and TRBJ1-2, is DTGVSQNPRHKITKRGQNVTFRCDPISEHNRLYWYRQTLGQGPEFLTYFQNEAQLEKSRLLSDRFSAERPKGSFSTLEIQRTEQGDSAMYLCASSLAKEESYTFGSGTRLTVV.

V and J are TRBV28 and TRBJ1-2; 7 nucleotides line up with TRBD1. Per the germline V gene, CDR1 is MDHEN and CDR2 is SYDVKM. The CDR3 runs to 14 residues. With 5 bases clipped from V and 2 bases from J, the junction kept 5 bases outside the gene matches. The CDR3 spells CASSVDRLNYGYTF. The CDR3 DNA sequence: TGTGCCAGCAGTGTGGACAGGCTGAACTATGGCTACACCTTC.

The genes are TRBV4-1 and TRBJ2-5, with 7 nucleotides matching TRBD2. Germline V lookup: CDR1 MGHRA, CDR2 YSYEKL. V was pared by 5 bases and J by 3 bases, with 12 bases of the junction left unmatched. This CDR3 is 16 amino acids long. DNA for the CDR3: TGCGCCAGCAGCTCAACCCCCCTGGGGGGGAAAGAGACCCAGTACTTC. Translating gives CASSSTPLGGKETQYF.

The CDR3 sequence is CASSEWQGNQETQYF. The CDR3 DNA follows: TGTGCCAGCAGTGAGTGGCAGGGAAACCAAGAGACCCAGTACTTC. The genes are TRBV25-1 and TRBJ2-5, with D perhaps matching TRBD1 (5 bases). The CDR3 length is 15 residues. V lost 3 bases and J lost 0, with 11 bases in between. The germline gives CDR1 MGHDK, CDR2 SYGVNS.

The rearrangement joins TRBV5-6 to TRBJ2-1; possibly TRBD2 for D (7 bases). Trimming took 3 bases from V and 6 from J, leaving 16 bases between them. Germline V lookup: CDR1 SGHDT, CDR2 YYEEEE. This CDR3 has 15 amino acids. The CDR3 sequence: CASSSIGGPRNEQFF. CDR3 nucleotide sequence: TGTGCCAGCAGCTCGATCGGGGGGCCTCGCAATGAGCAGTTCTTC. Full variable domain (remainder filled in from reference TRBV5-6 and TRBJ2-1): DAGVTQSPTHLIKTRGQQVTLRCSPKSGHDTVSWYQQALGQGPQFIFQYYEEEERQRGNFPDRFSGHQFPNYSSELNVNALLLGDSALYLCASSSIGGPRNEQFFGPGTRLTVL.

The chain has TRBV6-6 and TRBJ1-3; a weak D match, TRBD1 (5 bases). This CDR3 spans 16 amino acids. Germline V CDR1 and CDR2: MNHNY, SVGAGI (reference sequence). V was shortened by 2 bases and J by 2 bases, with 13 bases between the two germline ends. The chain's CDR3 is CASSYDQGLAGNTIYF. The CDR3 DNA is TGTGCCAGCAGTTACGACCAGGGACTGGCTGGAAACACCATATATTTT.

The chain is built from TRBV2 and TRBJ2-3, with D possibly matching TRBD2 (6 bases). The germline V gene encodes CDR1 SNHLY and CDR2 FYNNEI. The V gene lost 5 bases and the J gene lost 3 bases, with 6 bases spanning the gap. CDR3 length: 12 amino acids. The CDR3 DNA is TGTGCCAGCAGTAGCGGGACAGATACGCAGTATTTT. Amino acids: CASSSGTDTQYF.

The V and J genes are TRBV9 and TRBJ2-1; 8 bases are a match to TRBD1. The V gene's germline CDR1 is SGDLS and CDR2 YYNGEE. The CDR3 extends over 15 amino acids. Germline trimming cut 4 bases from V and 5 bases from J; bases unmatched to any gene: 8. CDR3 amino acids: CASSLDRGTHNEQFF. In DNA, the CDR3 is TGTGCCAGCAGCCTCGACAGGGGAACCCACAATGAGCAGTTCTTC.

The chain combines TRBV4-1 with TRBJ1-5, with 7 bases that match TRBD1. Germline V gene lookup returns CDR1 MGHRA and CDR2 YSYEKL. The CDR3 runs 15 residues. With V trimmed by 4 bases and J by 4 bases, 7 bases remained unmatched. Here the CDR3 reads CASSPSGTENQPQHF. DNA of the CDR3: TGCGCCAGCAGCCCCTCGGGGACAGAAAATCAGCCCCAGCATTTT.

Written as DNA, the CDR3 is TGCGCCAGCAGCTTTTCAGCTAGCGGGAGGCCTTCAGATACGCAGTATTTT. Its protein is CASSFSASGRPSDTQYF. The chain combines TRBV5-1 with TRBJ2-3; the match to TRBD2 covers 11 bases. CDR3 length equals 17 residues. With V trimmed by 2 bases and J by 4 bases, 9 bases remained unmatched. The germline CDR1 and CDR2 sequences are SGHRS and YFSETQ.

The chain couples TRBV10-3 to TRBJ1-1; D is undetermined. Germline V CDR1 and CDR2: ENHRY, SYGVKD. V dropped 2 bases and J dropped 3 bases, with 7 bases sitting between them. The CDR3 extends over 13 amino acids. CDR3 amino acids: CAISEHGYTEAFF. CDR3 DNA: TGTGCCATCAGTGAGCACGGGTACACTGAAGCTTTCTTT.

The chain combines TRBV4-2 with TRBJ2-5, with D maybe TRBD1 (6 bases). There are 15 residues in the CDR3. V was cut by 2 bases and J by 5 bases, with 15 bases left in between. Germline values: CDR1 LGHNA, CDR2 YNFKEQ. CDR3 region: CASSQTGQSQETQYF. CDR3 DNA: TGTGCCAGCAGCCAAACCGGACAGTCTCAGGAGACCCAGTACTTC.

This clone turned up a few times. The chain joins TRBV4-3 to TRBJ1-1; D uncertain. Germline CDR1 reads LGHNA; CDR2 reads YSLEER. There are 13 residues in the CDR3. Trimming removed 1 base at V and 5 bases at J, with 8 bases between. The CDR3 coding sequence is TGCGCCAGCAGCCAAGGCAGAACAACTGAAGCTTTCTTT. It yields the protein CASSQGRTTEAFF.

The genes are TRBV4-1 and TRBJ1-4; no definite D call. The V gene lost 5 bases and the J gene lost 0 bases, with 13 bases spanning the gap. The CDR3 loop spans 16 amino acids. The germline V gene encodes CDR1 MGHRA and CDR2 YSYEKL. CDR3 sequence reads: CASSFRTLATNEKLFF. CDR3 nucleotides: TGCGCCAGCAGCTTTCGGACTCTCGCAACTAATGAAAAACTGTTTTTT.

This sequence joins TRBV11-1 and TRBJ1-6; D may be TRBD1 (5 bases). V lost 1 base and J lost 10, with 8 bases in between. This CDR3 is 13 amino acids long. Germline V gene sequence: CDR1 SGHAT, CDR2 FQDESV (reference sequence). This chain's CDR3 is CASSLEGKSPLHF. CDR3 DNA sequence: TGTGCCAGCAGCTTAGAGGGGAAATCACCCCTCCACTTT.

The chain uses TRBV7-6 and TRBJ1-2; a weak D match, TRBD1 (6 bases). The V gene's germline CDR1 is SGHVS and CDR2 FNYEAQ. The ends were cut back, 5 bases at V and 6 bases at J, with 13 bases in the middle. This CDR3 contains 13 residues. The CDR3 DNA reads TGTGCCAGCAGCATGGGGGACACTCATGGCTACACCTTC. Amino acids: CASSMGDTHGYTF.

The chain uses TRBV7-3 and TRBJ1-1; D is perhaps TRBD1 (5 bases). The V end lost 8 bases, the J end lost 1 base, and 11 bases lay between the germline ends. There are 13 residues in the CDR3. CDR1 and CDR2 from the germline V gene are SGHTA and FQGTGA. The CDR3 nucleotides are TGTGCCAGCCGGGGGGGACGGAACACTGAAGCTTTCTTT. It is translated as CASRGGRNTEAFF.

The chain recombines TRBV7-9 with TRBJ2-2; D not certain. The CDR3 sequence is 13 residues long. Trimming pared 3 bases from V and 3 bases from J, leaving 5 bases between. The germline CDR1 and CDR2 sequences are SEHNR and FQNEAQ (reference sequence). CDR3 coding DNA: TGTGCCAGCAGCTTGAGCTACACCGGGGAGCTGTTTTTT. Translated, it gives CASSLSYTGELFF.

This clone was picked up one time. The V call is TRBV2, the J call TRBJ2-3; 9 bases are a match to TRBD1. CDR1 and CDR2 (germline): SNHLY, FYNNEI. J gave up 0 bases and V 8 bases, and 9 bases lay outside the gene matches. This CDR3 has 16 residues. The CDR3 bases are TGTGCCAGCCTTGACAGGGGGGGTTCTAGCACAGATACGCAGTATTTT. Translating it yields CASLDRGGSSTDTQYF.

This chain links TRBV2 with TRBJ1-1, with D possibly being TRBD1 (5 bases). Germline V gene sequence: CDR1 SNHLY, CDR2 FYNNEI. Trimming took off 7 bases at V and 6 bases at J, with 21 bases between the two ends. The CDR3 has 15 residues. The CDR3 nucleotides read TGTGCCAGCACAGGTGAAGGGGCCCTAATCTCTGAAGCTTTCTTT. Protein: CASTGEGALISEAFF.

The chain couples TRBV20-1 to TRBJ1-1; the D gene is possibly TRBD1 (5 bases). CDR3 size: 11 residues. With 5 bases removed from V and 7 bases from J, the gap between germline ends came to 11 bases. CDR1 DFQATT and CDR2 SNEGSKA come from the germline V gene (reference sequence). CDR3 DNA sequence: TGCAGTGCTGTTAGGGGAATTGAAGCTTTCTTT. Amino acid sequence: CSAVRGIEAFF.

This clone turned up a few times. The chain couples TRBV28 to TRBJ1-1; D remains ambiguous. The CDR3 runs 15 residues. Trimming cost V 6 bases and J 1 base, with 15 bases left between them. Looked up from germline, CDR1 is MDHEN and CDR2 is SYDVKM. This CDR3 is CASRTEGAQNTEAFF. Here the CDR3 DNA reads TGTGCCAGCAGGACCGAGGGAGCACAGAACACTGAAGCTTTCTTT.

The rearrangement joins TRBV23-1 to TRBJ2-5, with 7 bases matching TRBD2. The J call could be wrong; TRBJ2-7 is a better fit for the DNA end. TRBV23-1 is marked as an open reading frame, function uncertain. The CDR3 extends over 14 amino acids. CDR3 residues: CASSQGGRTYEQYF. CDR3 in DNA: TGCGCCAGCAGTCAGGGGGGGAGAACCTACGAGCAGTACTTC.

CDR3 DNA sequence: TGTGCCAGCAAGTCAGGGGGCTCCTACGAGCAGTACTTC. Translated, it gives CASKSGGSYEQYF. This chain links TRBV28 with TRBJ2-7; 7 nucleotides align to TRBD1. The CDR3 contains 13 residues. Germline CDR1 reads MDHEN; CDR2 reads SYDVKM. After removal of 7 bases from V and 0 bases from J, the junction contained 3 bases not matched to a gene.

This chain uses TRBV6-5 with TRBJ2-5; D is uncertain. Germline assignment: CDR1 MNHEY and CDR2 SVGAGI. Trimming took off 0 bases at V and 4 bases at J, with 9 bases between the two ends. This CDR3 region has 14 residues. The CDR3 sequence: CASSYSNGAETQYF. The CDR3 coding sequence is TGTGCCAGCAGTTACTCGAACGGAGCAGAGACCCAGTACTTC.

The chain is built from TRBV6-5 and TRBJ2-3; a possible D gene is TRBD1 (5 bases). The V gene lost 3 bases and the J gene lost 0 bases, with 13 bases spanning the gap. The CDR3 totals 16 residues. In germline, CDR1 is MNHEY, CDR2 SVGAGI. CDR3: CASSYDTDRSTDTQYF. For the CDR3, the DNA is TGTGCCAGCAGTTATGATACAGACAGAAGCACAGATACGCAGTATTTT.

V gene TRBV30 combines with J gene TRBJ2-1, with 8 bases lining up with TRBD2. CDR3 length equals 14 residues. CDR1 is GTSNPN and CDR2 is SVGIG in the germline V gene (reference sequence). V trimming: 0 bases; J trimming: 5 bases; junction bases outside the gene matches: 3. The CDR3 DNA sequence: TGTGCCTGGAGTGTACCCGGGAGGGACAATGAGCAGTTCTTC. Amino acids: CAWSVPGRDNEQFF.

CDR3 loop: CASSQVQGADTQYF. The CDR3 DNA follows: TGCGCCAGCAGCCAAGTACAGGGGGCAGATACGCAGTATTTT. V is TRBV4-1 and J is TRBJ2-3; TRBD1 aligns across 8 bases. Germline CDR1 and CDR2: MGHRA and YSYEKL. The CDR3 spans 14 residues. The junction had 1 base not matched to a gene; V was cut back by 1 base and J by 4 bases.

This clone was observed at least ten times. This rearrangement joins TRBV6-5 to TRBJ2-3, with D possibly being TRBD2 (6 bases). Germline CDR1 is MNHEY and CDR2 is SVGAGI. This CDR3 spans 13 amino acids. V lost 6 bases and J 4 bases, leaving 11 bases between the germline ends. The CDR3 here is CASSRGFSDTQYF. The CDR3 bases are TGTGCCAGCAGCCGGGGGTTTTCAGATACGCAGTATTTT.